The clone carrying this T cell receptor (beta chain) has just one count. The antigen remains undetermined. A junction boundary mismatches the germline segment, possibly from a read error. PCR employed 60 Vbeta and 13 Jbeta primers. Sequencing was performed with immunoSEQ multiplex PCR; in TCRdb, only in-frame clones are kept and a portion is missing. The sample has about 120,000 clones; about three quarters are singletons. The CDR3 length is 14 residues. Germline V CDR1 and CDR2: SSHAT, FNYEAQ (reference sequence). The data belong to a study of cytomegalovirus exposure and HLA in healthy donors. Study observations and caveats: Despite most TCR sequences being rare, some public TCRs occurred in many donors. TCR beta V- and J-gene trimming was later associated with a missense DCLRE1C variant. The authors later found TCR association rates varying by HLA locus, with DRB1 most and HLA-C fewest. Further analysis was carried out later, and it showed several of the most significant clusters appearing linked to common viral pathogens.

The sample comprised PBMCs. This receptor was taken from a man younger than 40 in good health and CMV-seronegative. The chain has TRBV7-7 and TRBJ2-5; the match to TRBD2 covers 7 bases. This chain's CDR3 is CASSLGGSQETQYF. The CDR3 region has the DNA TGTGCTAGCAGCTTGGGAGGGTCCCAAGAGACCCAGTACTTC. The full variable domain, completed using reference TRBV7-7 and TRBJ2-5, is GAGVSQSPRYKVTKRGQDVTLRCDPISSHATLYWYQQALGQGPEFLTYFNYEAQPDKSGLPSDRFSAERPEGSISTLTIQRTEQRDSAMYRCASSLGGSQETQYFGPGTRLLVL.